These T cell receptor beta chains were read from a single sample in a study of blood T cell repertoires in COVID-19. Clones were read by immunoSEQ multiplex PCR, and TCRdb kept only the in-frame ones, dropping some. This table holds approximately 210,000 clones, 92% found once. The specimen was peripheral blood. The receptors shown here come from a man in his thirties or forties with acute or convalescent COVID-19. CDR3s leave out the opening cysteine and the closing phenylalanine or tryptophan. The order of the fields is D gene, V gene, J gene, clone size, CDR3 protein. The D gene is left open where the match is weak. Size is omitted from some rows. Given values are once, few, many or a class for expanded clones.

TRBD2	TRBV11-3	TRBJ2-2	once	ASSSAGGGTGELF
TRBD1	TRBV2	TRBJ2-1	.	ASSGPRTGSRNEQF
TRBD2	TRBV3-1/TRBV3-2	TRBJ2-3	.	ASLGLAQDTQY
.	TRBV5-4	TRBJ1-2	.	ASSRDSLYGYT
.	TRBV27	TRBJ2-3	.	ASSLVTSTDTQY
.	TRBV7-3	TRBJ2-2	.	ASSDYTGELF
.	TRBV15	TRBJ2-1	.	ATSPTGSYNEQF
TRBD1	TRBV7-9	TRBJ2-1	few	ASSTRQGSPQKTTYNEQF
.	TRBV6-5	TRBJ2-1	.	ASRNTNEQF
TRBD2	TRBV7-8	TRBJ2-1	once	ASSRTSGEQF
.	TRBV4-2	TRBJ2-6	once	ASSQATGSTGANVLT
TRBD2	TRBV29-1	TRBJ2-7	.	SVLDSGRQGGIYEQY
.	TRBV27	TRBJ2-7	.	ASSLFGEQY
.	TRBV20-1	TRBJ2-5	.	SAPRRETQY
.	TRBV19	TRBJ1-1	.	ASRTGQSYTEAF
.	TRBV24-1	TRBJ2-3	once	ATSDHRADTQY
.	TRBV7-8	TRBJ2-1	.	ASSLQGVEQF
.	TRBV6-6	TRBJ1-5	.	ASSPRRGVNSNQPQH
TRBD1	TRBV19	TRBJ1-2	.	ASSPRTGGNYGYT
.	TRBV21-1	TRBJ2-7	.	ASSKTYSGRTNYEQY
.	TRBV4-1	TRBJ1-2	few	ASSPSTVYYGYT
TRBD1	TRBV5-4	TRBJ1-1	.	ASSYGQDHEAF
.	TRBV28	TRBJ1-5	.	ASRPGGRNQPQH
.	TRBV7-9	TRBJ2-1	.	ASSLFGSGGF
.	TRBV2	TRBJ1-6	.	ASSLQSDSPLH
.	TRBV28	TRBJ2-7	.	ASRSPYEQY
TRBD1	TRBV28	TRBJ2-7	.	ASLDRGPSYEQY
.	TRBV7-9	TRBJ1-4	.	ALNPVNEKLF
.	TRBV6-5	TRBJ2-1	.	ASSYSTSGGHNEQF
.	TRBV28	TRBJ2-1	.	ASSLGAGLYNEQF
TRBD2	TRBV7-3	TRBJ2-7	.	ASSLAGGLSEQY
.	TRBV19	TRBJ2-4	few	ASSILTGLKNIQY
.	TRBV28	TRBJ1-2	.	ASSATGYTANYGYT
.	TRBV19	TRBJ2-3	.	ASGGMGIGSTDTQY
TRBD2	TRBV15	TRBJ2-2	.	ATSSGGATGELF
TRBD1	TRBV6-5	TRBJ1-1	.	ASSRDRGEAF
.	TRBV30	TRBJ1-4	.	ACPRGEKLF
.	TRBV11-2	TRBJ1-2	.	ASSLVSGVYGYT
.	TRBV29-1	TRBJ1-1	.	SVAKQGATEAF
.	TRBV6-5	TRBJ1-1	.	ASSRTEMNTEAF
.	TRBV28	TRBJ1-3	.	ASSLGDSSENTIY
TRBD1	TRBV19	TRBJ1-5	once	ASSTGDRGQPQH
.	TRBV19	TRBJ1-1	.	ASSIETGNTEAF
TRBD2	TRBV28	TRBJ2-3	.	ASSRRTRTDTQY
TRBD2	TRBV7-9	TRBJ2-2	.	ASSLGGASTGELF
.	TRBV9	TRBJ1-2	.	ASSFRDRIYGYT
.	TRBV30	TRBJ2-1	.	AWSSPTRTGEQF
.	TRBV10-3	TRBJ1-2	.	AISDYTGTGGDYGYT
TRBD1	TRBV5-4	TRBJ1-1	.	ASIDRGSTEAF
.	TRBV19	TRBJ1-1	once	ASNNRVAEAF
.	TRBV24-1	TRBJ2-3	.	ATSGATGTDTQY
.	TRBV27	TRBJ1-5	.	ASSPWGLNQPQH
TRBD1	TRBV28	TRBJ2-3	.	ASSFGDRGSSDTQY
TRBD2	TRBV7-3	TRBJ2-5	.	ASSPQLAGGPETQY
TRBD1	TRBV5-1	TRBJ2-7	.	ASTLGTGFYEQY
TRBD1	TRBV30	TRBJ1-1	.	ACQGDGVNTEAF
TRBD2	TRBV14	TRBJ2-7	.	ASSQGLAGPYEQY
TRBD2	TRBV11-2	TRBJ2-5	.	ASSFSGAYQETQY
.	TRBV9	TRBJ2-7	.	ASSVGAGSYEQY